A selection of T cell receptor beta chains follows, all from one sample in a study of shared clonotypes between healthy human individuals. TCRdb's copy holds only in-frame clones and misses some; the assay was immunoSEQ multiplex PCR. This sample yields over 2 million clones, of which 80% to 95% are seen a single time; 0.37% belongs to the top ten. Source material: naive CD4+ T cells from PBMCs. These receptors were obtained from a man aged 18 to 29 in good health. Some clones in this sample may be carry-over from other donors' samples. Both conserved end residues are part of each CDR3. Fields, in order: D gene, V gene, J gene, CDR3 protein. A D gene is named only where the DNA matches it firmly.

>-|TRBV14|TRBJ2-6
CASSQVRPASAGANVLTF
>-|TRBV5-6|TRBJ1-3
CASSSQGISGNTIYF
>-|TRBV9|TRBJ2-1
CASTTTPESYNEQFF
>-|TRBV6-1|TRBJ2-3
CASSEPRTAESTDTQYF
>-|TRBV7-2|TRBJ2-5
CASSLRPRETQYF
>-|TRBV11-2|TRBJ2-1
CASSLANNEQFF
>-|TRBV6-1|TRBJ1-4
CASRVGRTTNEKLFF
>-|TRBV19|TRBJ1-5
CASSGQLGQPQHF
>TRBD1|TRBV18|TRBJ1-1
CASSARTGVGEAFF
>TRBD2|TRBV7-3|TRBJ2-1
CASSLLAATYNEQFF
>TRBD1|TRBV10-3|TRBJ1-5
CAISDTGANQPQHF
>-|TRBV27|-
CASSPLARLGSYEQYF
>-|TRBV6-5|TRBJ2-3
CASRLHLGDTQYF
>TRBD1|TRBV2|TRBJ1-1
CASSGGNTEAFF